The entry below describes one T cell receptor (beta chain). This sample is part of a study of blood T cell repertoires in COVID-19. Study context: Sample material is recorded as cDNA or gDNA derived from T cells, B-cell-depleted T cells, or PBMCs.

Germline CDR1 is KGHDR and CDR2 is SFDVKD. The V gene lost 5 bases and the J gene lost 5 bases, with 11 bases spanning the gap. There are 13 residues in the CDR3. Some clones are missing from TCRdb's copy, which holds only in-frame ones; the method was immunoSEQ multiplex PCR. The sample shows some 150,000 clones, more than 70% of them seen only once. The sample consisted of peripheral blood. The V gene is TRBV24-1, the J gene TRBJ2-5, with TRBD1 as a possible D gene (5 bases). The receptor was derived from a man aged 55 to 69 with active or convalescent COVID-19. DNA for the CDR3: TGTGCCACCAGTGTTTCAGGGAAGGAGACCCAGTACTTC. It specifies CATSVSGKETQYF.